This TCR beta chain stems from a study of T cells in Graves' hyperthyroidism and ophthalmopathy. General study findings and limits: The model's output predicted ophthalmopathy at a median of about 5.9 months prior to onset. Most thyroid clonotypes expanded above 0.001 appeared in blood too.

Diagnostic decisions used clinical symptoms, serum thyroxine and TRAb, thyroid ultrasound and orbital computed tomography. The PBMCs were taken from roughly 10 ml of fresh peripheral blood. RNA transcripts yielded amplified TCR beta CDR3 regions. HTBI primers were used for first-round RT-PCR of the TCR CDR3. One entry per CDR3 protein, called by TCRdb with MiXCR from the multiplex PCR reads. This sample carries about 400,000 distinct CDR3 sequences, approximately 13% of them seen once, and the ten largest clones take around a tenth. V shed 5 bases and J shed 5 bases, with 21 bases lying between them. Germline-derived CDR1 and CDR2 are SEHNR and FQNEAQ (reference sequence). The CDR3 runs to 16 residues. This clonotype was seen at least ten times. Its antigen is undetermined.

The gene calls are TRBV7-9 and TRBJ1-1; no clear D. The source is a young woman with Graves' hyperthyroidism. Sequencing used blood. CDR3 sequence reads: CASSLPSPKERTEAFF. The CDR3 coding sequence is TGTGCCAGCAGCCTCCCTTCTCCCAAAGAGAGGACTGAAGCTTTCTTT.